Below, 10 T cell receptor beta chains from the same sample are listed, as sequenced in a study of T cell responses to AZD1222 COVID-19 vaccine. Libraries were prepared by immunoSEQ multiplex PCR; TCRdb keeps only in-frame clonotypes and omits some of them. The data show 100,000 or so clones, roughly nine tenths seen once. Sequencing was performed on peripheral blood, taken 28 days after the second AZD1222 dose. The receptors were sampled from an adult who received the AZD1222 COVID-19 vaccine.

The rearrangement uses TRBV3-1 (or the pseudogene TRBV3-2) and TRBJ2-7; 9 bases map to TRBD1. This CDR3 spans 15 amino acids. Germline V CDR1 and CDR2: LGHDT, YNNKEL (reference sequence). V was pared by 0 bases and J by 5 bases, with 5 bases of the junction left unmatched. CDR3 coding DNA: TGTGCCAGCAGCCAAGAGGGGACAGGGACCCACGAGCAGTACTTC. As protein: CASSQEGTGTHEQYF.

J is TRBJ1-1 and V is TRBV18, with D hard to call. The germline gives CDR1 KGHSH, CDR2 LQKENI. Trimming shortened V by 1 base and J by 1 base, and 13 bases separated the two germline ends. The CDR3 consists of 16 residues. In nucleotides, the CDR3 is TGTGCCAGCTCACCACAACCGGGGAGGGCGAACACTGAAGCTTTCTTT. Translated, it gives CASSPQPGRANTEAFF.

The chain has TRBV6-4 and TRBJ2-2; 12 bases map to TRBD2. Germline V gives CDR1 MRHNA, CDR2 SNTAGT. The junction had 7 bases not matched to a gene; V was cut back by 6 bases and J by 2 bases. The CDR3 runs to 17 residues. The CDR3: CASSASGRAGNTGELFF. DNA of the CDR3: TGTGCCAGCAGCGCTAGCGGGAGGGCCGGTAACACCGGGGAGCTGTTTTTT.

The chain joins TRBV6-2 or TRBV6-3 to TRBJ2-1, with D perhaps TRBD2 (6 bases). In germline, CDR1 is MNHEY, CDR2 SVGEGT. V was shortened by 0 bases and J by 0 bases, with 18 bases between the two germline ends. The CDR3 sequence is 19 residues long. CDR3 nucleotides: TGTGCCAGCAGTTACTCGGAACGGGGCGGGGTAAGCTCCTACAATGAGCAGTTCTTC. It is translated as CASSYSERGGVSSYNEQFF.

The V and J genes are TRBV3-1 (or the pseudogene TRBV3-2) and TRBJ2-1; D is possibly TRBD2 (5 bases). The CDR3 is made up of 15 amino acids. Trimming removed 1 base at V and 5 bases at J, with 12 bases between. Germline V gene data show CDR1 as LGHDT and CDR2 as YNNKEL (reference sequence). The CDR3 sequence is CASSQAGTGNNEQFF. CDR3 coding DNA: TGTGCCAGCAGCCAAGCGGGCACGGGAAACAATGAGCAGTTCTTC.

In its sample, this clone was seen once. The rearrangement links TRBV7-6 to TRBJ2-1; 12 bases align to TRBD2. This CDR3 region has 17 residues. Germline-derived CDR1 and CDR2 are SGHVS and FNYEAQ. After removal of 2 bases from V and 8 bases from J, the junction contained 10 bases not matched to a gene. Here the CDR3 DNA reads TGTGCCAGCAGCTTACGACTAGCGGGAGAAAAGGGCCATGAGCAGTTCTTC. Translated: CASSLRLAGEKGHEQFF.

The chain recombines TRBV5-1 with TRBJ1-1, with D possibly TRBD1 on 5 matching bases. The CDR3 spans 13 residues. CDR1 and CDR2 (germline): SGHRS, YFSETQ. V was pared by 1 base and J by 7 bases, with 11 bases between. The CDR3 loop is CASSLSGTFEAFF. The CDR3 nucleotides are TGCGCCAGCAGCTTGTCTGGGACGTTTGAAGCTTTCTTT.

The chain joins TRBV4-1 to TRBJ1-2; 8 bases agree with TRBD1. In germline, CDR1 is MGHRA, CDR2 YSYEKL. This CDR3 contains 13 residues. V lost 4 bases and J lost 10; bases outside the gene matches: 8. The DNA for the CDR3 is TGCGCCAGCAGCCTGCAAGGGACAGGTTTCTACACCTTC. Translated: CASSLQGTGFYTF.

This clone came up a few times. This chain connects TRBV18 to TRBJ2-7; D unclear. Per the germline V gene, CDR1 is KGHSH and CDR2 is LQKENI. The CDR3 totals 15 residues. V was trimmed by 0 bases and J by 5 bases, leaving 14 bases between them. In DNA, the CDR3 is TGTGCCAGCTCACCACCTAACAGTAAGAAAAACGAGCAGTACTTC. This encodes CASSPPNSKKNEQYF.

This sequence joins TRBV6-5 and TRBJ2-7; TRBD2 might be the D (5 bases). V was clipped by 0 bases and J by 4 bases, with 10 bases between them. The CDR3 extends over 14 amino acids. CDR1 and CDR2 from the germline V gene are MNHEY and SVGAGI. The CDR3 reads CASSYSGRRYEQYF. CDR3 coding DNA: TGTGCCAGCAGTTACTCGGGAAGGAGGTACGAGCAGTACTTC.